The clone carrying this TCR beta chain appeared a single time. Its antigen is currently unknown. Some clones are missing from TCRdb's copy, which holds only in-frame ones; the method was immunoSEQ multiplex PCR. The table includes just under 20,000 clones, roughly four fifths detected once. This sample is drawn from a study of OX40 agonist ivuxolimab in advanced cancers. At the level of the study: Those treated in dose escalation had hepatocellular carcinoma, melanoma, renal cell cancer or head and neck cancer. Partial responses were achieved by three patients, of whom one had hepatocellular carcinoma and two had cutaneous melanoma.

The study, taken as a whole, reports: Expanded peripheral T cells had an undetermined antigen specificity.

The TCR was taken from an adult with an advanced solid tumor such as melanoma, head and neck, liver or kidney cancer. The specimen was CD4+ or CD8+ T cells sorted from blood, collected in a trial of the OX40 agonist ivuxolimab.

The CDR3, as DNA: TGTGCCACCAGCAGCTTAGGTGGGGGGGCAAGTCAGCCCCAGCATTTT. Its protein product is CATSSLGGGASQPQHF. The rearrangement joins TRBV15 to TRBJ1-5, with D perhaps TRBD1 (6 bases). The CDR3 covers 16 residues. V was cut by 3 bases and J by 6 bases, with 18 bases left in between. Per germline, CDR1 LNHNV and CDR2 YYDKDF (reference sequence).